This entry features one T cell receptor beta chain sequence. Its antigen is unknown. TCR beta cDNA libraries included unique molecular identifiers. With roughly 0.9 to 10 million T cells as the source, a few hundred thousand cDNA molecules resulted. TCRdb recomputed calls from the PCR reads with MiXCR, one row per CDR3 protein. The sample lists about 540,000 distinct CDR3 sequences, 30% to 40% occurring once. The data originate from a study of post-analysis software for immune sequencing data. Study results and caveats: Comparison with controls showed significantly lower normalized Chao1 diversity in multiple sclerosis patients.

Sequencing used blood. The receptor was derived from a girl aged 2-17 years with multiple sclerosis.

The chain's CDR3 is CSARDQGLAFF. The CDR3 coding sequence is TGCAGTGCTAGAGATCAGGGACTGGCTTTCTTT. The chain couples TRBV20-1 to TRBJ1-1; D possibly corresponds to TRBD1 (5 bases). In germline, CDR1 is DFQATT, CDR2 SNEGSKA (reference sequence). The CDR3 runs 11 residues. V was clipped by 0 bases and J by 11 bases, with 10 bases between them.